This T cell receptor beta chain was profiled in a study of identical twins. All donors were healthy Caucasians. Trimming took off 2 bases at V and 6 bases at J, with 11 bases between the two ends. This CDR3 region has 14 residues. A template switching step contributed a universal primer site, while unique molecular identifiers were present in the cDNA. TCRdb itself ran the 5' RACE reads through MiXCR, one entry per CDR3 protein. The data hold 300,000 to 350,000 distinct CDR3 sequences, with over 9% observed a single time. These data were likewise used in another study, on yellow fever vaccine responses in identical twins.

Specimen: CD8+ T cells sorted from blood. The receptor comes from a woman aged 18 to 35 in good health. The chain links TRBV12-3 or TRBV12-4 to TRBJ2-1; maybe TRBD1 (6 bases). The CDR3 nucleotides are TGTGCCAGCAGTTTAACAGGGCCAGGCAATGAGCAGTTCTTC. Encoded protein: CASSLTGPGNEQFF.